The 21 T cell receptor beta chains below were found in one sample sequenced in a study of T cell changes during pregnancy in multiple sclerosis. Produced via immunoSEQ multiplex PCR; TCRdb's table is partial and in-frame only. Of approximately 58,000 clones listed, roughly 92% are singletons. This specimen was peripheral blood, taken in the second trimester of pregnancy. Receptors originate from a female donor with multiple sclerosis, enrolled in a pregnancy study.

This clone was recorded only once. This chain uses TRBV18 with TRBJ1-5; D possibly corresponds to TRBD1 (6 bases). This CDR3 spans 16 amino acids. The ends were cut back, 3 bases at V and 3 bases at J, with 15 bases in the middle. CDR1 is KGHSH and CDR2 is LQKENI in the germline V gene. The CDR3 loop reads CASSPLGGANNQPQHF. Here the CDR3 DNA reads TGTGCCAGCTCACCGCTCGGGGGGGCGAACAATCAGCCCCAGCATTTT.

This chain joins TRBV4-1 and TRBJ2-5; TRBD1 matches at 11 bases. This CDR3 spans 17 amino acids. Looked up from germline, CDR1 is MGHRA and CDR2 is YSYEKL. The trim removed 2 bases at V and 4 bases at J, leaving 9 bases unmatched. DNA for the CDR3: TGCGCCAGCAGCCAAACCCCGGACAGGGGGCTAGGAGAGACCCAGTACTTC. Amino acid sequence: CASSQTPDRGLGETQYF.

The chain recombines TRBV5-1 with TRBJ1-1; 7 nucleotides match TRBD1. Germline V gene data show CDR1 as SGHRS and CDR2 as YFSETQ. V lost 4 bases and J lost 6; bases outside the gene matches: 6. CDR3 length equals 13 residues. The CDR3 sequence is CASSDRDNAEAFF. The CDR3 DNA is TGCGCCAGCAGCGACAGGGACAATGCTGAAGCTTTCTTT. The full variable domain, with the rest looked up from reference TRBV5-1 and TRBJ1-1, is KAGVTQTPRYLIKTRGQQVTLSCSPISGHRSVSWYQQTPGQGLQFLFEYFSETQRNKGNFPGRFSGRQFSNSRSEMNVSTLELGDSALYLCASSDRDNAEAFFGQGTRLTVV.

This chain uses TRBV6-4 with TRBJ2-7; 7 bases are shared with TRBD1. After removal of 6 bases from V and 6 bases from J, the junction contained 8 bases not matched to a gene. The CDR3 covers 13 residues. Germline values: CDR1 MRHNA, CDR2 SNTAGT. CDR3 loop: CASRRQGWFEQYF. The CDR3 DNA reads TGTGCCAGCAGACGACAGGGATGGTTCGAGCAGTACTTC.

V gene TRBV19 combines with J gene TRBJ1-5; D is possibly TRBD1 (5 bases). Trimming pared 3 bases from V and 6 bases from J, leaving 9 bases between. Per the germline V gene, CDR1 is LNHDA and CDR2 is SQIVND (reference sequence). The CDR3 runs to 13 residues. As DNA, the CDR3 is TGTGCCAGTAGTATCGGCACAGGTCAGCCCCAGCATTTT. It translates to CASSIGTGQPQHF.

The rearrangement links TRBV6-1 to TRBJ2-3; perhaps TRBD2 as D (5 bases). The length of the CDR3 is 14 residues. V was clipped by 8 bases and J by 5 bases, with 17 bases between them. CDR1 is MNHNS and CDR2 is SASEGT in the germline V gene. CDR3 coding DNA: TGTGCCAGCCAGAGGGTATTAGTGGGAGATACGCAGTATTTT. Its translation: CASQRVLVGDTQYF.

The rearrangement joins TRBV28 to TRBJ2-7; 8 nucleotides line up with TRBD2. The ends lost 6 bases at V and 8 bases at J; junction bases unmatched: 12. Germline V gene lookup returns CDR1 MDHEN and CDR2 SYDVKM. This CDR3 is built from 14 residues. Written as DNA, the CDR3 is TGTGCCAGCAGCTTCGTTAGCGGGACGAATAAGCAGTACTTC. Translating gives CASSFVSGTNKQYF.

The rearrangement joins TRBV5-6 to TRBJ2-7; 7 bases are shared with TRBD2. The germline CDR1 and CDR2 sequences are SGHDT and YYEEEE. The ends lost 3 bases at V and 7 bases at J; junction bases unmatched: 10. CDR3 length: 14 residues. The CDR3 loop is CASSSGRAQVEQYF. The CDR3 nucleotides read TGTGCCAGCAGCTCGGGGAGGGCCCAGGTGGAGCAGTACTTC.

The gene calls are TRBV5-1 and TRBJ2-5, with TRBD2 identical over 8 bases. CDR3 length equals 16 residues. V lost 3 bases, J lost 2 bases, and 9 bases stayed unmatched. CDR1 SGHRS and CDR2 YFSETQ come from the germline V gene. CDR3 coding DNA: TGCGCCAGCAGCTGGGGGACTATAGCGGGACAAGAGACCCAGTACTTC. Residues: CASSWGTIAGQETQYF.

In its sample, this clone was seen once. This chain joins TRBV7-9 and TRBJ2-3, with D possibly TRBD1 on 5 matching bases. The germline V gene encodes CDR1 SEHNR and CDR2 FQNEAQ (reference sequence). The CDR3 is 15 amino acids. V shed 4 bases and J shed 6 bases, with 17 bases lying between them. CDR3 sequence: CASSYPTVAGDTQYF. CDR3 DNA sequence: TGTGCCAGCAGCTACCCGACAGTGGCAGGGGATACGCAGTATTTT.

V is TRBV7-9 and J is TRBJ1-1; TRBD1 might be the D (6 bases). The ends were cut back, 11 bases at V and 3 bases at J, with 10 bases in the middle. Germline CDR1 and CDR2: SEHNR and FQNEAQ (reference sequence). The CDR3 runs 11 residues. CDR3 protein: CAGGQYTEAFF. As DNA, the CDR3 is TGTGCCGGTGGACAGTACACTGAAGCTTTCTTT.

The gene calls are TRBV5-1 and TRBJ2-7, with TRBD2 matching 13 bases. V trimming: 3 bases; J trimming: 7 bases; junction bases outside the gene matches: 16. The germline V gene encodes CDR1 SGHRS and CDR2 YFSETQ. The CDR3 consists of 18 residues. CDR3 nucleotides: TGCGCCAGCAGCTACGACACTTCCCAGGGACTAGCGGGGAGTGAGCAGTACTTC. This encodes CASSYDTSQGLAGSEQYF.

This clone turned up a few times. This rearrangement joins TRBV4-1 to TRBJ2-1, with 13 bases matching TRBD2. There are 15 residues in the CDR3. Per the germline V gene, CDR1 is MGHRA and CDR2 is YSYEKL. V was clipped by 5 bases and J by 6 bases; unmatched bases: 4. The CDR3 is CASSGGLAGVNEQFF. The CDR3 nucleotides read TGCGCCAGCAGCGGAGGACTAGCGGGAGTCAATGAGCAGTTCTTC.

This clone came up a few times. The DNA of the CDR3 is TGTGCCAGCATTCCAAGCCCCACACTAGTTCGCGAGCAGTACTTC. Amino acids: CASIPSPTLVREQYF. The chain carries TRBV28 and TRBJ2-7; maybe TRBD2 (5 bases). Germline CDR1 is MDHEN and CDR2 is SYDVKM. The V gene lost 7 bases and the J gene lost 6 bases, with 22 bases spanning the gap. This CDR3 has 15 amino acids.

The chain carries TRBV18 and TRBJ2-1, with 11 bases aligning to TRBD2. This CDR3 contains 21 residues. Trimming took 5 bases from V and 8 from J; bases not matched to a gene: 26. Germline assignment: CDR1 KGHSH and CDR2 LQKENI. CDR3 in amino acids: CASSSSRLLRISGRAKDEQFF. The DNA for the CDR3 is TGTGCCAGCTCATCTTCGAGGCTACTAAGAATTAGCGGGAGGGCCAAGGATGAGCAGTTCTTC.

This clone was detected once. The rearrangement uses TRBV19 and TRBJ2-7; D call uncertain. Germline assignment: CDR1 LNHDA and CDR2 SQIVND (reference sequence). The ends were cut back, 5 bases at V and 1 base at J, with 12 bases in the middle. This CDR3 contains 14 residues. Here the CDR3 reads CASSPSISSYEQYF. CDR3 nucleotides: TGTGCCAGTAGTCCCAGTATATCGTCCTACGAGCAGTACTTC.

The chain employs TRBV18 and TRBJ2-7, with D perhaps TRBD2 (6 bases). V gave up 2 bases and J gave up 5 bases, with 19 bases separating them. Germline V gene lookup returns CDR1 KGHSH and CDR2 LQKENI. The CDR3 runs to 16 residues. CDR3: CASSPVIMDYKNEQYF. The CDR3 coding sequence is TGTGCCAGCTCACCAGTGATAATGGACTATAAAAACGAGCAGTACTTC.

The chain employs TRBV4-3 and TRBJ1-5; a possible D gene is TRBD1 (5 bases). The CDR3 extends over 14 amino acids. The germline V gene encodes CDR1 LGHNA and CDR2 YSLEER. V was cut by 4 bases and J by 6 bases, with 13 bases left in between. The CDR3 DNA reads as TGCGCCAGCAGCCTAACCCTCCAGGGTCAGCCCCAGCATTTT. Protein product: CASSLTLQGQPQHF.

The CDR3 loop reads CASSSRNTEAFF. DNA of the CDR3: TGCGCCAGCAGCAGTAGAAACACTGAAGCTTTCTTT. J is TRBJ1-1 and V is TRBV5-1; D remains unclear. V was trimmed by 4 bases and J by 2 bases, leaving 6 bases between them. From germline, CDR1 is SGHRS and CDR2 YFSETQ. The CDR3 totals 12 residues.

In nucleotides, the CDR3 is TGTGCCAGTAGTATGTTCGGGTCTAGCGGGTTTTACAATGAGCAGTTCTTC. It codes for CASSMFGSSGFYNEQFF. This sequence joins TRBV19 and TRBJ2-1, with 8 bases aligning to TRBD2. The CDR3 extends over 17 amino acids. From germline, CDR1 is LNHDA and CDR2 SQIVND (reference sequence). Trimming took 3 bases from V and 4 from J; bases not matched to a gene: 11. Complete variable domain (other parts from reference TRBV19 and TRBJ2-1): DGGITQSPKYLFRKEGQNVTLSCEQNLNHDAMYWYRQDPGQGLRLIYYSQIVNDFQKGDIAEGYSVSREKKESFPLTVTSAQKNPTAFYLCASSMFGSSGFYNEQFFGPGTRLTVL.

The J gene is TRBJ2-2, the V gene TRBV4-2, with D perhaps matching TRBD2 (6 bases). V was cut by 3 bases and J by 2 bases, with 13 bases left in between. The CDR3 extends over 16 amino acids. Germline V gene data show CDR1 as LGHNA and CDR2 as YNFKEQ. CDR3: CASSQTGLSNTGELFF. CDR3 DNA: TGTGCCAGCAGCCAGACGGGACTTTCAAACACCGGGGAGCTGTTTTTT.